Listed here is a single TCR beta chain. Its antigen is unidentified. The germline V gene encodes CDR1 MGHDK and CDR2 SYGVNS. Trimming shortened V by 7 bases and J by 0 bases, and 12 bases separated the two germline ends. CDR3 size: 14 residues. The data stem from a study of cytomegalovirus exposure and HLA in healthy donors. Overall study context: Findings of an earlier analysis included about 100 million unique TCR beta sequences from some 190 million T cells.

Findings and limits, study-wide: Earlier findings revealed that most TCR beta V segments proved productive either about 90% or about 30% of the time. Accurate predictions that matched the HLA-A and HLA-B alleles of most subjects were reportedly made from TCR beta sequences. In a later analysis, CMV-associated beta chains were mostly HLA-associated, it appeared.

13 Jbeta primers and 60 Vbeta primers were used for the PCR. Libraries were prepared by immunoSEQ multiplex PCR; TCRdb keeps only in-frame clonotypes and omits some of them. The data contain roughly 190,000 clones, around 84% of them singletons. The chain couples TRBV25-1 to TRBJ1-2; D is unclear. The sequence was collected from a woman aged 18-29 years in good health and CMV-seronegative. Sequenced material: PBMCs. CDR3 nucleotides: TGTGCCAGCACCGAGGGAGACACTAACTATGGCTACACCTTC. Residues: CASTEGDTNYGYTF.